The clone carrying this T cell receptor beta chain was recorded a few times. The antigen is undetermined. The PCR employed 60 Vbeta primers together with 13 Jbeta primers. This table comes from immunoSEQ multiplex PCR, and its TCRdb copy is limited to in-frame clones, with some not included. The table lists 70,000 to 90,000 clones, around 66% of them singletons. This sample was taken from a study of cytomegalovirus exposure and HLA in healthy donors. Unmatched junction bases numbered 12, after V lost 1 base and J lost 7 bases. The CDR3 has 17 residues. The V gene's germline CDR1 is MGHRA and CDR2 YSYEKL. Study findings and constraints: A missense variant in DCLRE1C was later tied to TCR beta V- and J-gene trimming.

This TCR was sampled from a man aged 55-75 years in good health and CMV-seropositive. The chain joins TRBV4-1 to TRBJ2-1, with 8 bases matching TRBD2. The sequencing sample was made of PBMCs. CDR3 sequence: CASSQGAFAGTRNEQFF. The CDR3, as DNA: TGCGCCAGCAGCCAAGGGGCTTTTGCGGGGACTAGGAATGAGCAGTTCTTC.